This entry features one TCR beta chain sequence. The RNA, 0.5 to 1 ug, was put through reverse transcription using random hexamers. Amplification of TCR beta CDR3 used immunoSEQ multiplex PCR across 54 Vbeta and 13 Jbeta. TCRdb processed the immunoSEQ multiplex PCR reads anew with MiXCR; each CDR3 protein has one entry. The table lists about 300,000 distinct CDR3 sequences, roughly 85% of them singletons, with roughly 0.21% in the top ten. This sample was taken from a study of CD8 T cells in Susac syndrome. The CDR3 has 14 residues. Looked up from germline, CDR1 is MNHEY and CDR2 is SMNVEV (reference sequence). The V and J ends lost 5 bases and 7 bases respectively, with 15 bases between them. It was negative isolation that provided the CD8+ and CD4+ T cells, whereas TEMRA cells were enriched by FACS.

This sequence originates from a human donor with multiple sclerosis. The V call is TRBV27, the J call TRBJ1-5, with D possibly matching TRBD1 (6 bases). Sequencing used CD8+ T cells from PBMCs. CDR3 amino acids: CASSNRGAGQPQHF. The CDR3 DNA reads as TGTGCCAGCAGTAACCGGGGGGCAGGGCAGCCCCAGCATTTT.